This is a list of T cell receptor beta chains from one sample in a study of T-cell reconstitution after alpha-beta-depleted transplantation in children. TCRdb processed the PCR reads anew with MiXCR; each CDR3 protein has one entry. The table shows around 370,000 distinct CDR3 sequences, with approximately 10% occurring only once. This material consisted of PBMCs from the stem cell graft donor, taken from the stem cell graft. These receptors were collected from a human donor who donated a stem cell graft to a child with acute lymphoblastic leukemia. Each CDR3 is given with its conserved first and last residue. A D gene is named only where the DNA matches it firmly. For some rows the clone size is stated as once, few or many, or as a class when expanded; others skip it.

v_gene	d_gene	j_gene	abundance	CDR3nt	CDR3aa
TRBV6-1	TRBD1	TRBJ2-7	.	TGTGCCAGCAGCCATGGGGGACAGGGGAACTCCTACGAGCAGTACTTC	CASSHGGQGNSYEQYF
TRBV7-6	.	TRBJ2-2	few	TGTGCCAGCAGCTTTGGGCTAGCTTACTCCCTATCCGGGGAGCTGTTTTTT	CASSFGLAYSLSGELFF
TRBV28	.	TRBJ2-3	.	TGTGCCAGCACCCCCCTTCGGGGCAGCACAGATACGCAGTATTTT	CASTPLRGSTDTQYF
TRBV5-1	TRBD1	TRBJ2-1	many	TGCGCCAGCAGCGGGGGACAGGGGCTCTCCAATGAGCAGTTCTTC	CASSGGQGLSNEQFF
TRBV7-6	.	TRBJ1-5	.	TGTGCCAGCAGCTCCATCAATCAGCCCCAGCATTTT	CASSSINQPQHF
TRBV12-3/TRBV12-4	.	TRBJ2-7	.	TGTGCCAGCAGTTTATCGGGACTCTCCTACGAGCAGTACTTC	CASSLSGLSYEQYF
TRBV3-1	TRBD2	TRBJ2-1	many	TGTGCCAGCAGCCAAGAGGGGAGGGACTCCCGCAATGAGCAGTTCTTC	CASSQEGRDSRNEQFF
TRBV9	TRBD2	TRBJ2-1	few	TGTGCCAGCAGCCCGTACCTAGCGGCCTACAATGAGCAGTTCTTC	CASSPYLAAYNEQFF
TRBV6-2/TRBV6-3	TRBD2	TRBJ2-5	many	TGTGCCAGCAGTTATCCCGGGACTAGCGGCCGAGAGACCCAGTACTTC	CASSYPGTSGRETQYF
TRBV6-2/TRBV6-3	.	TRBJ2-4	few	TGTGCCAGCAGGGAGTTAGCCAAAAACATTCAGTACTTC	CASRELAKNIQYF
TRBV7-9	.	TRBJ1-1	.	TGTGCCAGCAGCTCACTGGACAGAGACACTGAAGCTTTCTTT	CASSSLDRDTEAFF
TRBV5-6	TRBD2	TRBJ2-4	few	TGTGCCAGCAGCTTCGGCGGGAGCTCGTTACAGATTCAGTACTTC	CASSFGGSSLQIQYF
TRBV15	.	TRBJ2-3	few	TGTGCCACCAGCAGGGGTTACATTCTCAATTTCACAGATACGCAGTATTTT	CATSRGYILNFTDTQYF
TRBV28	TRBD2	TRBJ2-4	.	TGTGCCAGCAGTTTACCCTCTAGCGGGGGACTAGCCAAAAACATTCAGTACTTC	CASSLPSSGGLAKNIQYF
TRBV5-1	.	TRBJ2-6	few	TGCGCCAGCAGCTTCGACGGGGCTTGGGCCAACGTCCTGACTTTC	CASSFDGAWANVLTF
TRBV2	TRBD1	TRBJ2-7	many	TGTGCCAGCAGTGACCCAGGGGGCGCTTTTTTGGAGCAGTACTTC	CASSDPGGAFLEQYF
TRBV5-1	TRBD2	TRBJ2-7	few	TGCGCCAGCGGCGCCACTAGCGGGAGGGCCGTCCTTGAGCAGTACTTC	CASGATSGRAVLEQYF
TRBV28	TRBD1	TRBJ1-5	many	TGTGCCAGCAGTCAACCGGGACAGATTAGCAATCAGCCCCAGCATTTT	CASSQPGQISNQPQHF
TRBV27	TRBD2	TRBJ2-5	many	TGTGCCAGCAGTTTTAGCGGGAGGATTAAAGAGACCCAGTACTTC	CASSFSGRIKETQYF
TRBV6-2/TRBV6-3	.	TRBJ1-1	.	TGTGCCAGCAGCCCCGGGACCCCTTATGAAGCTTTCTTT	CASSPGTPYEAFF
TRBV29-1	.	TRBJ1-2	many	TGCAGCGGCCGGGACGGCAACTATGGCTACACCTTC	CSGRDGNYGYTF
TRBV27	.	TRBJ1-2	few	TGTGCCAGCAGTTTCTCTAGGTCAGGGTCCTATGGCTACACCTTC	CASSFSRSGSYGYTF
TRBV20-1	TRBD2	TRBJ2-1	few	TGCAGTGCTAAAAGAGCGGGAGGAGCGTATATAGATGAGCAGTTCTTC	CSAKRAGGAYIDEQFF
TRBV7-3	TRBD2	TRBJ2-1	few	TGTGCCAGCAGCTTCCTCGGGGGGGCCTACAATGAGCAGTTCTTC	CASSFLGGAYNEQFF
TRBV6-2/TRBV6-3	TRBD1	TRBJ2-2	few	TGTGCCAGCAGTTATGGGACAGGGGAGGCCGGGGAGCTGTTTTTT	CASSYGTGEAGELFF
TRBV6-5	.	TRBJ2-1	.	TGTGCCAGCAGTTACTCCGGGACCGGGAATTCCGAGCAGTTCTTC	CASSYSGTGNSEQFF
TRBV12-3/TRBV12-4	.	TRBJ2-5	few	TGTGCCAGCAGTTTCGTAGGGAATGGAGAGACCCAGTACTTC	CASSFVGNGETQYF
TRBV27	.	TRBJ2-3	many	TGTGCCAGCAGGCCCGGGGGCAGCACAGATACGCAGTATTTT	CASRPGGSTDTQYF
TRBV27	TRBD1	TRBJ1-1	.	TGTGCCAGCAGTTTATCACCAGGGGGCTGGGAGAACACTGAAGCTTTCTTT	CASSLSPGGWENTEAFF
TRBV5-1	.	TRBJ2-5	.	TGCGCCAGCAGCCTGGGGAGCGGAGAGACCCAGTACTTC	CASSLGSGETQYF
TRBV11-2	.	TRBJ2-1	many	TGTGCCAGCAGCTTAGATTGGAGTGTCGCCTACAATGAGCAGTTCTTC	CASSLDWSVAYNEQFF
TRBV6-4	.	TRBJ1-4	.	TGTGCCAGCAGTGCGGACGTCGGCGTGTATGAAAATGAAAAACTGTTTTTT	CASSADVGVYENEKLFF
TRBV6-2/TRBV6-3	.	TRBJ1-2	.	TGTGCCAGCCGTACTGGGAGCTATGGCTACACCTTT	CASRTGSYGYTF
TRBV4-2	TRBD1	TRBJ1-1	few	TGTGCCAGCAGCCTCAGAACCGGGACAGTGGGCACTGAAGCTTTCTTT	CASSLRTGTVGTEAFF
TRBV7-9	.	TRBJ2-3	few	TGTGCCAGCAGCTTAAGGGCCGCAGATACGCAGTATTTT	CASSLRAADTQYF
TRBV6-1	TRBD1	TRBJ2-3	.	TGTGCCAGCAAGCTCGGTCCCGGGACAGGGGGCACAGATACGCAGTATTTT	CASKLGPGTGGTDTQYF
TRBV5-4	.	TRBJ2-3	few	TGTGCCAGCAGCTCCGACGGGGGTTGGGGCACAGATACGCAGTATTTT	CASSSDGGWGTDTQYF
TRBV4-3	.	TRBJ2-2	few	TGCGCCAGCAGCCGCCGAACTAGGAGGGGTGGGGAGCTGTTTTTT	CASSRRTRRGGELFF
TRBV6-2/TRBV6-3	TRBD2	TRBJ2-3	.	TGTGCCAGCACGGGACTAGCGGAGCACACAGATACGCAGTATTTT	CASTGLAEHTDTQYF
TRBV20-1	.	TRBJ2-3	.	TGCAGTGCTTCCATTCCTTCTAGCACAGATACGCAGTATTTT	CSASIPSSTDTQYF
TRBV19	.	TRBJ1-5	.	TGTGCCAGTAGTCTAAATGTTGGCAATCAGCCCCAGCATTTT	CASSLNVGNQPQHF
TRBV12-3/TRBV12-4	.	TRBJ2-5	.	TGTGCCAGCAGTTTTAACGGTAGCCCCGGAGAGACCCAGTACTTC	CASSFNGSPGETQYF
TRBV10-2	TRBD2	TRBJ2-1	many	TGCGCCAGCAGTATCCGGGAGGCCTACAATGAGCAGTTCTTC	CASSIREAYNEQFF
TRBV7-9	.	TRBJ2-3	.	TGTGCCAGCAGCTTGGGGCCTGGGCCGCAGTATTTT	CASSLGPGPQYF
TRBV27	.	TRBJ2-1	few	TGTGCCAGCAGTTCCCAGGAGGTGGGCAATGAGCAGTTCTTC	CASSSQEVGNEQFF
TRBV7-3	TRBD2	TRBJ2-3	.	TGTGCCAGCAGTCCCCCAGGACGGGAGGCAGTATTT	CASSPPGREAVF
TRBV10-3	TRBD2	TRBJ2-1	few	TGTGCCATCAGTGAGGGACCGGGACTAGCGGGAAGGAAGGGCGAGCAGTTCTTC	CAISEGPGLAGRKGEQFF
TRBV6-2/TRBV6-3	.	TRBJ2-2	many	TGTGCCAGCAGTTTCGGTGGGATGAGGGCCGGGGAGCTGTTTTTT	CASSFGGMRAGELFF
TRBV4-3	.	TRBJ2-1	many	TGCGCCAGCAGCCAGGTCGGAGGGCCAAGTGAGCAGTTCTTC	CASSQVGGPSEQFF
TRBV7-8	.	TRBJ2-7	many	TGTGCCAGCAGCTTACCCGTCCGACGAGTCTACGAGCAGTACTTC	CASSLPVRRVYEQYF
TRBV7-3	.	TRBJ2-1	.	TGTGCCAGCAGCTTGGACGGTTGGACTAATGAGCAGTTCTTC	CASSLDGWTNEQFF
TRBV5-1	TRBD1	TRBJ2-3	many	TGCGCCAGCAGCACCGGACAGGAGAGCACAGATACGCAGTATTTT	CASSTGQESTDTQYF
TRBV3-1	.	TRBJ1-4	.	TGTGCCAGCAGCCAAGGGCCACTTAGCGAAAAACTGTTTTTT	CASSQGPLSEKLFF
TRBV7-8	.	TRBJ2-4	many	TGTGCCAGCAGCTTAGATGTGGCGGGACTAGCCAAAAACATTCAGTACTTC	CASSLDVAGLAKNIQYF
TRBV20-1	TRBD2	TRBJ2-7	.	TGCAGTGCTAGAGATTACCAGCGGGAGCACTCCTACGAGCAGTACTTC	CSARDYQREHSYEQYF